Shown below are 15 T cell receptor beta chains from a single sample sequenced in a study of molecular identifiers for immune sequencing clone quantification. In TCRdb, the PCR reads were re-called with MiXCR into one record per CDR3 protein. The data contain around 460,000 distinct CDR3 sequences, approximately 25% of them singletons. Sequenced input: naive CD8+ T cells from blood, with Jurkat cell RNA spiked in. The subset: FACS-sorted CD8+CD4-CCR7+CD45RA+ naive T cells. All receptors derive from a human donor in good health. Some libraries in this study had Jurkat cell RNA spiked in.

This clonotype was found once. A much larger clone differs from this one at a single base, so this may be a read error. The genes are TRBV27 and TRBJ2-5; D is ambiguous. This CDR3 contains 14 residues. Germline CDR1 and CDR2: MNHEY and SMNVEV (reference sequence). CDR3 nucleotide sequence: TGTGCCAGCAGTTTTTCAGGCAACCAAGAGGCCCAGTACTTC. It yields the protein CASSFSGNQEAQYF.

This clonotype was picked up a small number of times. The rearrangement joins TRBV7-6 to TRBJ2-3, with TRBD2 identical over 11 bases. The germline V gene has CDR1 SGHVS and CDR2 FNYEAQ. This CDR3 has 16 amino acids. V dropped 4 bases and J dropped 3; count of bases not matched to a gene: 6. The CDR3 reads CASSSVAGGWTDTQYF. In nucleotides, the CDR3 is TGTGCCAGCAGCTCAGTAGCGGGAGGGTGGACAGATACGCAGTATTTT.

This clonotype was counted once. A far more abundant clone sits one base away, making this likely a read error. The chain recombines TRBV7-4 with TRBJ1-1, with D tentatively TRBD1 (6 bases). The CDR3 is made up of 13 amino acids. CDR1 is SGHVT, CDR2 SQSDAQ, per germline. CDR3: CSSSLGGYTEAFF. The CDR3 region has the DNA TGTTCCAGCAGCTTAGGGGGTTATACTGAAGCTTTCTTT.

Notes on this clonotype: Given the absence of the conserved phenylalanine or tryptophan at the CDR3 end, a read error is likely. The V gene is TRBV5-1, the J gene TRBJ2-7, with D perhaps TRBD2 (6 bases). Germline lookup yields CDR1 SGHRS and CDR2 YFSETQ. The CDR3 is made up of 12 amino acids. With 3 bases removed from V and 6 bases from J, the gap between germline ends came to 10 bases. The CDR3 sequence: CASSYGGGEQYL. CDR3 nucleotide sequence: TGCGCCAGCAGCTATGGGGGAGGCGAGCAGTACCTC.

This clonotype was observed a few times. The chain uses TRBV30 and TRBJ1-2; no definite D call. The ends were cut back, 3 bases at V and 4 bases at J, with 9 bases in the middle. The CDR3 has 12 residues. Per germline, CDR1 GTSNPN and CDR2 SVGIG (reference sequence). CDR3 coding DNA: TGTGCCTGGAGGAGGCAGGTCTATGGCTACACCTTC. Protein: CAWRRQVYGYTF. The variable domain in full, with the rest retrieved from reference TRBV30 and TRBJ1-2, is SQTIHQWPATLVQPVGSPLSLECTVEGTSNPNLYWYRQAAGRGLQLLFYSVGIGQISSEVPQNLSASRPQDRQFILSSKKLLLSDSGFYLCAWRRQVYGYTFGSGTRLTVV.

In this sample, this clonotype turned up a few times. The chain uses TRBV27 and TRBJ2-5; D not certain. The germline V gene encodes CDR1 MNHEY and CDR2 SMNVEV (reference sequence). V dropped 2 bases and J dropped 1 base, with 8 bases sitting between them. The CDR3 spans 14 residues. The chain's CDR3 is CASSLIGLQETQYF. DNA of the CDR3: TGTGCCAGCAGTTTAATTGGGCTCCAAGAGACCCAGTACTTC.

Ten or more counts support this clonotype. The chain recombines TRBV30 with TRBJ1-5; 7 nucleotides match TRBD1. This CDR3 has 14 amino acids. With V trimmed by 0 bases and J by 3 bases, 2 bases remained unmatched. In germline, CDR1 is GTSNPN, CDR2 SVGIG (reference sequence). The CDR3 here is CAWSVGGPNQPQHF. CDR3 bases: TGTGCCTGGAGTGTAGGGGGCCCCAATCAGCCCCAGCATTTT.

This clonotype has at least ten counts. V and J are TRBV5-1 and TRBJ1-1; 8 positions agree with TRBD1. Germline V CDR1 and CDR2: SGHRS, YFSETQ. V lost 3 bases and J lost 7; bases outside the gene matches: 8. The CDR3 length is 14 residues. Written as DNA, the CDR3 is TGCGCCAGCAGCTCAGGGGGCGCATTGAATGAAGCTTTCTTT. This codes for CASSSGGALNEAFF.

A note on this clonotype: Since a much larger clone is just one base distant, this may be a read error. The chain couples TRBV7-9 to TRBJ2-5, with 10 nucleotides matching TRBD2. This CDR3 is built from 16 residues. CDR1 SEHNR and CDR2 FQNEAQ come from the germline V gene (reference sequence). CDR3 DNA: TGTGCCAGCAGCCCAACTAGCGGGAACCACCAAGGAACCCCGTACTTC. Translation gives CASSPTSGNHQGTPYF.

As concerns this clonotype: Compared with germline, one end of the junction differs, possibly owing to a read error. The rearrangement uses TRBV5-3 and TRBJ2-5; D unclear. TRBV5-3 is an ORF for which the function is uncertain. This CDR3 has 15 residues. The CDR3 sequence is CASSLAKGTRETQYF. The CDR3 nucleotides are TGTGCCAGCAGCTTGGCCAAGGGCACTCGAGAGACCCAGTACTTC.

In this sample, this clonotype turned up many times. This chain connects TRBV28 to TRBJ2-7; TRBD1 matches 7 bases. V lost 5 bases to trimming and J lost 5 bases; unmatched junction nucleotides: 9. Germline-derived CDR1 and CDR2 are MDHEN and SYDVKM. This CDR3 region has 14 residues. For the CDR3, the DNA is TGTGCCAGCAGTACCCGGACAGGTCCAGACGAGCAGTACTTC. It yields the protein CASSTRTGPDEQYF.

V usage is TRBV5-4 and J usage is TRBJ2-3; TRBD2 matches 8 bases. J was trimmed by 2 bases and V by 4 bases; bases with no gene match: 3. The CDR3 contains 14 residues. From germline, CDR1 is SGHNT and CDR2 YYREEE (reference sequence). For the CDR3, the DNA is TGTGCCAGCAGCACGGGACTAGACACAGATACGCAGTATTTT. Its protein is CASSTGLDTDTQYF.

This clonotype has just a few counts. The V gene is TRBV14, the J gene TRBJ2-1, with 12 bases identical to TRBD2. V lost 2 bases and J lost 5; bases outside the gene matches: 4. This CDR3 contains 16 residues. Germline lookup yields CDR1 SGHDN and CDR2 FVKESK. The CDR3 bases are TGTGCCAGCAGCCAATCCCTAGCGGGAGGGGACAATGAGCAGTTCTTC. This encodes CASSQSLAGGDNEQFF.

Notes on this clonotype: A much larger clone differs by one base, so this may be a read error. The CDR3 does not end in the conserved phenylalanine or tryptophan, so this is likely a read error. This chain links TRBV12-3 or TRBV12-4 with TRBJ1-1, with a tentative D call TRBD1 (5 bases). The CDR3 totals 11 residues. The V end was cut by 3 bases, the J end by 7 bases, with 6 bases between. In nucleotides, the CDR3 is TGTGCCAGCAGTTTTGACAGTGAAGCTTTCATT. Residues: CASSFDSEAFI.

This clonotype showed up just a few times. The J gene is TRBJ2-1, the V gene TRBV3-1; D perhaps matches TRBD1 (5 bases). CDR3 length: 13 residues. CDR1 and CDR2 (germline): LGHDT, YNNKEL (reference sequence). The V and J ends lost 0 bases and 12 bases respectively, with 12 bases between them. In nucleotides, the CDR3 is TGTGCCAGCAGCCAAGAGCAACAGGATGGGCAGTTCTTC. Residues: CASSQEQQDGQFF.